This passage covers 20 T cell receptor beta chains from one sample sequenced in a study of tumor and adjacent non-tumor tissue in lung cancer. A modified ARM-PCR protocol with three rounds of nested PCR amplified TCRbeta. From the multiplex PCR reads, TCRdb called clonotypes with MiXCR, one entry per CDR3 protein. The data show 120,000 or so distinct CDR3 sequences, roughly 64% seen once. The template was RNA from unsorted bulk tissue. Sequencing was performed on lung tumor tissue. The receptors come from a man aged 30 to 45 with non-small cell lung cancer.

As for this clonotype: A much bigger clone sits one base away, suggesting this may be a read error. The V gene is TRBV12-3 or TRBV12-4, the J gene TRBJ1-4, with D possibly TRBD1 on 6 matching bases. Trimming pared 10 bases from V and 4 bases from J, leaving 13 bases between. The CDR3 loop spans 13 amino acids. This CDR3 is CANVRGDNEKLFF. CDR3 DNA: TGTGCCAACGTCAGGGGAGATAATGAAAAACTGTTTTTT.

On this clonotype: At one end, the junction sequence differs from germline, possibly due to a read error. The CDR3 here is CASSFPPGQGNTGELFF. DNA of the CDR3: TGTGCCAGCAGCTTTCCTCCGGGACAGGGAAACACCGGGGAGTTGTTTTTT. The chain carries TRBV11-3 and TRBJ2-2; the match to TRBD1 covers 9 bases. Germline CDR1 reads SGHNT; CDR2 reads YENEEA. The CDR3 length is 17 residues.

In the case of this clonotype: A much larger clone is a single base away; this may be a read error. CDR3 nucleotides: TGTGCCAGCAGCGACGTGGGGTGGACTGAAGCTTTCTTT. Translating gives CASSDVGWTEAFF. This chain links TRBV6-2 or TRBV6-3 with TRBJ1-1; D unresolved. The V gene lost 6 bases and the J gene lost 5 bases, with 13 bases spanning the gap. The CDR3 length is 13 residues. CDR1 and CDR2 from the germline V gene are MNHEY and SVGEGT.

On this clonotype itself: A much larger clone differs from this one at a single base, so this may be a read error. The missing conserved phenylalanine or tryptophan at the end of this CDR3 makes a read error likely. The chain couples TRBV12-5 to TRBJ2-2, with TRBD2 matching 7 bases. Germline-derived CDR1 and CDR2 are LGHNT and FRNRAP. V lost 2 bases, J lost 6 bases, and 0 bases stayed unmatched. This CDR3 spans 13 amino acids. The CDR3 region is CASGLTSAGELFY. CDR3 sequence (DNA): TGTGCTAGTGGTTTGACTAGCGCCGGGGAGCTGTTTTAT.

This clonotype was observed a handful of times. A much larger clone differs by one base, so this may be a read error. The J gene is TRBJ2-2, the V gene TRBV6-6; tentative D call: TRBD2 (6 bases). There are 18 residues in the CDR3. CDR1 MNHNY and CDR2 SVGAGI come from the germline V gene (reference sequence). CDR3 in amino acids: CASSSGFPEGQYTGGLFF. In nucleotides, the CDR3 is TGTGCCAGCAGTTCCGGCTTTCCGGAGGGCCAGTACACCGGGGGGCTGTTTTTT.

CDR3 sequence reads: CSAKVRTSTDTQYF. CDR3 DNA: TGCAGTGCTAAAGTCAGGACTAGCACAGATACGCAGTATTTT. The chain couples TRBV20-1 to TRBJ2-3; D might be TRBD2 (5 bases). Trimming left V 4 bases short and J 0 bases short, with 11 bases between. Germline V lookup: CDR1 DFQATT, CDR2 SNEGSKA (reference sequence). The CDR3 spans 14 residues.

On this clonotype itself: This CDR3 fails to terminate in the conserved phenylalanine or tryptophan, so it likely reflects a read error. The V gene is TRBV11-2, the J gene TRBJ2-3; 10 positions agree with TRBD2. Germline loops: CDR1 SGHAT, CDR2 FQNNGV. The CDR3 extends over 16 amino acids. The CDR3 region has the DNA TGTGTCAGCAGCGGCGGACTAGCGGCCGGCACAGATACGCAGTATCTT. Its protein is CVSSGGLAAGTDTQYL.

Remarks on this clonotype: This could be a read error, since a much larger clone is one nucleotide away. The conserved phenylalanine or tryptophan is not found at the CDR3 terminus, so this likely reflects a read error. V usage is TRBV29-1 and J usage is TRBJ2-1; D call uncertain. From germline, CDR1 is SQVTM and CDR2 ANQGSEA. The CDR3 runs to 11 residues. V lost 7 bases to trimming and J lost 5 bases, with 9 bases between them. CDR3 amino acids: CSAAENNEQFS. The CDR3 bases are TGCAGCGCCGCCGAGAACAATGAGCAGTTCTCC.

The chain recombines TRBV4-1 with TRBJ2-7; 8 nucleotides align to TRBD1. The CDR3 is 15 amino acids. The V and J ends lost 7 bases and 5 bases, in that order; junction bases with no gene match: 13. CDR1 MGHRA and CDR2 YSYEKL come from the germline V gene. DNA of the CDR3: TGCGCCAGCAACTCCACCGAGACAGGGGCTCACGAGCAGTACTTC. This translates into CASNSTETGAHEQYF.

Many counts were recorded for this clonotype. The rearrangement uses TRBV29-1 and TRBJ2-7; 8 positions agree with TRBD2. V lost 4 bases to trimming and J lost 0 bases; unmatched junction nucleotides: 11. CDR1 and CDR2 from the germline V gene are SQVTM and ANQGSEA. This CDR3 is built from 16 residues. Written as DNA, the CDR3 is TGCAGCGTTGCCTTTAGCGGGATAGGGGCCTCCTACGAGCAGTACTTC. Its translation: CSVAFSGIGASYEQYF.

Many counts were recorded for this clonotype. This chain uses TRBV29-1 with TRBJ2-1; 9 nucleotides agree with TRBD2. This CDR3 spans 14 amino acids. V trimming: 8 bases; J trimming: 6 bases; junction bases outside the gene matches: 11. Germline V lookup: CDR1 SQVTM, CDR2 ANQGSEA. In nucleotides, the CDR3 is TGCAGCCTAGCCATGACTAGCGGCGGCAATGAGCAGTTCTTC. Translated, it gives CSLAMTSGGNEQFF.

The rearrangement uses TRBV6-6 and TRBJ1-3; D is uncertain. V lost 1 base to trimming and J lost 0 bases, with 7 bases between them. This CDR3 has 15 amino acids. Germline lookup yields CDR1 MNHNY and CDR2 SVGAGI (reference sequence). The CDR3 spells CASSYCELSGNTIYF. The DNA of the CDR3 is TGTGCCAGCAGTTACTGTGAACTCTCTGGAAACACCATATATTTT.

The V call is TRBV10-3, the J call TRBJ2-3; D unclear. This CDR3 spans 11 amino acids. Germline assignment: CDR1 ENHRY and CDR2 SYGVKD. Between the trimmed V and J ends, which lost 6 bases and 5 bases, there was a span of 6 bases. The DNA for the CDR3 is TGTGCCATCAGCCCCGAAGATACGCAGTATTTT. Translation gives CAISPEDTQYF.

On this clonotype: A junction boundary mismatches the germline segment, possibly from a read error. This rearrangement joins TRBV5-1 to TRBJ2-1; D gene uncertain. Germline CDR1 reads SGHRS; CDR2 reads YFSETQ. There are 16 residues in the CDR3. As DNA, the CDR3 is TGTGCCAGGAGCTTGAATAGGGCCGTCACCTACAATGAGCAGTTCTTC. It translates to CARSLNRAVTYNEQFF.

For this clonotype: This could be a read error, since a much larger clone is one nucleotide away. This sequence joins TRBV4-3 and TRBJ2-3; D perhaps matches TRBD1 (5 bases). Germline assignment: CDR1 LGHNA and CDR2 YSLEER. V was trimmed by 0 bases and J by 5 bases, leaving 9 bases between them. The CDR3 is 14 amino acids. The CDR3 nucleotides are TGCGCCAGCAGCCAAGATCAGGGCATAGATACGCAGTATTTT. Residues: CASSQDQGIDTQYF.

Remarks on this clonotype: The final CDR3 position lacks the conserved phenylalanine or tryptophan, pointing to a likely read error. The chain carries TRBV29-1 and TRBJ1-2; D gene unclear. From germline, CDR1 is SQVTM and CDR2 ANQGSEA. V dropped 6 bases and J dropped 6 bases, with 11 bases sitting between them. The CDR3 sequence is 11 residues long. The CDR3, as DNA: TGCAGCGTCCGGATCTCGGATGGCTACACCCTC. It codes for CSVRISDGYTL.

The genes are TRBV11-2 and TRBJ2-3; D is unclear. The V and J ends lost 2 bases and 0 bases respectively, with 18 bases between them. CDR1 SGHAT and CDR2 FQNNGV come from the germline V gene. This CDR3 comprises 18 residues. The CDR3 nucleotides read TGTGCCAGCAGCTTACTCATTTTCGTGGGTTCGAGCACAGATACGCAGTATTTT. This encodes CASSLLIFVGSSTDTQYF.

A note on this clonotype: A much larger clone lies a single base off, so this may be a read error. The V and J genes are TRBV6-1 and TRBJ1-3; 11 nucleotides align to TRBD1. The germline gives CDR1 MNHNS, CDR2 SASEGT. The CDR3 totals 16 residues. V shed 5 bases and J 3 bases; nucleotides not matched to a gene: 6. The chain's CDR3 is CASSWGTGGYGNTIYF. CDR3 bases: TGTGCCAGCAGTTGGGGGACAGGGGGGTATGGAAACACCATATATTTT.

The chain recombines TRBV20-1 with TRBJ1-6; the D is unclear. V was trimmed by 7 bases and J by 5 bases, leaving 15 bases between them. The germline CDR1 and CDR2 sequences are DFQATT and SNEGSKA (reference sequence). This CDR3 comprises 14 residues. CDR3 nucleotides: TGCAGTGGGCGAACTGTGTACGATAATTCACCCCTCCACTTT. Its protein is CSGRTVYDNSPLHF.

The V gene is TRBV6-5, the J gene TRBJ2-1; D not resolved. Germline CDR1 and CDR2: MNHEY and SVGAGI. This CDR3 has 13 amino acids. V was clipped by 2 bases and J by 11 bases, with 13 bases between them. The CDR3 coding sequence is TGTGCCAGCAGTTACCTGGGCGGCCATAAGCAGTTCTTC. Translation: CASSYLGGHKQFF.